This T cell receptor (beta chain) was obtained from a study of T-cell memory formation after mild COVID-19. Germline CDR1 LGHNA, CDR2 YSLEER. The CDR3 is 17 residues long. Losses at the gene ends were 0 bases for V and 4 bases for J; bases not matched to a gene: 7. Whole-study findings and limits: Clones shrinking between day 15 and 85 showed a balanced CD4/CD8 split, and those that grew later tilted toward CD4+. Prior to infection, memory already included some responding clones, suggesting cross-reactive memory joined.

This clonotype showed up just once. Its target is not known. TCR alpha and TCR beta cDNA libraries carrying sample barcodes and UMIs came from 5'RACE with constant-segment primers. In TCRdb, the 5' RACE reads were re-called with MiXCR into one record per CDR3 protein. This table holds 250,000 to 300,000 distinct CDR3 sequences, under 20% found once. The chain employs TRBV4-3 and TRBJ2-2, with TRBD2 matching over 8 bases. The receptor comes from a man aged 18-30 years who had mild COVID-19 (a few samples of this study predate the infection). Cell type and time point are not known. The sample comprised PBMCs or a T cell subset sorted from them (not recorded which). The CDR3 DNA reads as TGCGCCAGCAGCCAAGAGTTGCCGGGGGGGTCCACCGGGGAGCTGTTTTTT. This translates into CASSQELPGGSTGELFF.